Each of the 25 T cell receptor beta chains below was sequenced from the same sample in a study of ipilimumab plus nivolumab after autologous stem cell transplantation. Measured with immunoSEQ multiplex PCR; TCRdb has only the in-frame clones, and not every one. The sample has about 22,000 clones, 74% seen once; the top ten hold more than 20%. The sequencing used PBMCs, collected in a trial of ipilimumab plus nivolumab as post-transplant consolidation. The source of these receptors is a male donor with diffuse large B-cell lymphoma.

In this sample, this clone turned up a few times. This rearrangement joins TRBV4-2 to TRBJ2-3, with 7 bases lining up with TRBD1. The J segment lost 4 bases and the V segment lost 0 bases, leaving 4 bases of the junction unmatched. Germline V gives CDR1 LGHNA, CDR2 YNFKEQ. The CDR3 spans 15 residues. The DNA of the CDR3 is TGTGCCAGCAGCCAAGAACGGCAGGGGGCAGATACGCAGTATTTT. This sequence encodes CASSQERQGADTQYF.

This sequence joins TRBV2 and TRBJ2-7; D is unclear. V was cut by 1 base and J by 11 bases, with 9 bases left in between. CDR1 and CDR2 (germline): SNHLY, FYNNEI. CDR3 length: 11 residues. The CDR3 DNA reads as TGTGCCAGCAGTGAAGAGGCCGTGGAGTACTTC. It specifies CASSEEAVEYF.

This clone was counted between two and nine times. The genes are TRBV14 and TRBJ2-3; 10 bases align to TRBD2. After removal of 1 base from V and 3 bases from J, the junction contained 1 base not matched to a gene. Germline CDR1 is SGHDN and CDR2 is FVKESK. The CDR3 covers 15 residues. CDR3 coding DNA: TGTGCCAGCAGCCAAGCAGCGGGAGGGACAGATACGCAGTATTTT. This translates into CASSQAAGGTDTQYF. Variable domain in full (rest from reference TRBV14 and TRBJ2-3): EAGVTQFPSHSVIEKGQTVTLRCDPISGHDNLYWYRRVMGKEIKFLLHFVKESKQDESGMPNNRFLAERTGGTYSTLKVQPAELEDSGVYFCASSQAAGGTDTQYFGPGTRLTVL.

Here the CDR3 DNA reads TGTGCCAGCAGCTTAGATGAGGGGGCGCGGGACACCGGGGAGCTGTTTTTT. Translation: CASSLDEGARDTGELFF. The chain is built from TRBV11-2 and TRBJ2-2; 7 bases align to TRBD1. CDR3 length: 17 amino acids. V was clipped by 0 bases and J by 3 bases; unmatched bases: 7. Germline loops: CDR1 SGHAT, CDR2 FQNNGV.

The chain couples TRBV30 to TRBJ2-5; D is uncertain. This CDR3 has 11 amino acids. The germline V gene has CDR1 GTSNPN and CDR2 SVGIG (reference sequence). V dropped 0 bases and J dropped 4 bases, with 3 bases sitting between them. The CDR3 reads CAWSVGETQYF. DNA for the CDR3: TGTGCCTGGAGTGTGGGAGAGACCCAGTACTTC.

By share, this clone counts as medium-sized. The V gene is TRBV10-3, the J gene TRBJ2-5, with 8 bases fitting TRBD2. V gave up 10 bases and J gave up 5 bases; unmatched junction bases: 15. The V gene's germline CDR1 is ENHRY and CDR2 SYGVKD. The CDR3 loop spans 15 amino acids. The CDR3 DNA sequence: TGTGCCAGCCAGCCTAGCGGGCTTGTCGCCGAGACCCAGTACTTC. This gives the protein CASQPSGLVAETQYF.

The chain recombines TRBV9 with TRBJ2-7, with 7 bases identical to TRBD2. The CDR3 covers 14 residues. Germline values: CDR1 SGDLS, CDR2 YYNGEE. The junction had 6 bases not matched to a gene; V was cut back by 3 bases and J by 3 bases. The CDR3 bases are TGTGCCAGCAGCGCGGGGGGACTTTTCTACGAGCAGTACTTC. Protein product: CASSAGGLFYEQYF.

The chain employs TRBV7-2 and TRBJ1-6; D is possibly TRBD1 (5 bases). The germline V and J ends were trimmed by 1 base and 10 bases, with 11 bases remaining between them. The CDR3 has 14 amino acids. Germline CDR1 reads SGHTA; CDR2 reads FQGNSA. Written as DNA, the CDR3 is TGTGCCAGCAGCTTAGTGGAGGGGAGGTCACCCCTCCACTTT. Translating it yields CASSLVEGRSPLHF.

The chain uses TRBV29-1 and TRBJ1-2; D is undetermined. The ends were cut back, 0 bases at V and 4 bases at J, with 9 bases in the middle. CDR3 size: 13 residues. The germline V gene has CDR1 SQVTM and CDR2 ANQGSEA. The CDR3 nucleotides are TGCAGCGTTGAAGATCAAGGGAGCTATGGCTACACCTTC. It yields the protein CSVEDQGSYGYTF. Full variable domain (rest looked up from reference TRBV29-1 and TRBJ1-2): SAVISQKPSRDICQRGTSLTIQCQVDSQVTMMFWYRQQPGQSLTLIATANQGSEATYESGFVIDKFPISRPNLTFSTLTVSNMSPEDSSIYLCSVEDQGSYGYTFGSGTRLTVV.

CDR3 bases: TGTGCCAGCAGCTTAGAGTGGCGGGAGAGGGATCAGTACTTC. It codes for CASSLEWRERDQYF. The chain is built from TRBV11-3 and TRBJ2-7, with TRBD2 identical over 7 bases. V trimming: 0 bases; J trimming: 10 bases; junction bases outside the gene matches: 9. This CDR3 spans 14 amino acids. Germline lookup yields CDR1 SGHNT and CDR2 YENEEA.

V and J are TRBV7-3 and TRBJ2-1, with 9 bases fitting TRBD2. The length of the CDR3 is 16 residues. V shed 1 base, J shed 3 bases, and the junction held 4 bases outside the gene matches. The germline V gene has CDR1 SGHTA and CDR2 FQGTGA. This CDR3 reads CASSLSSGGSYNEQFF. The DNA of the CDR3 is TGTGCCAGCAGCTTAAGTAGCGGGGGCAGCTACAATGAGCAGTTCTTC.

The chain links TRBV12-5 to TRBJ1-5; 9 bases match TRBD1. Per the germline V gene, CDR1 is LGHNT and CDR2 is FRNRAP. The CDR3 spans 15 residues. J lost 4 bases, V lost 7 bases, and 8 bases had no gene match. CDR3 bases: TGTGCTAGTGTTCAGGACAGGGGCGGGAATCAGCCCCAGCATTTT. Translating it yields CASVQDRGGNQPQHF.

The CDR3, as DNA: TGTGCCAGCAGCTTATCTAACCAAGAGACCCAGTACTTC. It encodes CASSLSNQETQYF. The gene calls are TRBV7-2 and TRBJ2-5, with D unresolved. There are 13 residues in the CDR3. The V end lost 2 bases, the J end lost 0 bases, and 4 bases lay between the germline ends. Germline assignment: CDR1 SGHTA and CDR2 FQGNSA.

The chain links TRBV5-1 to TRBJ2-2; D might be TRBD1 (7 bases). The V gene lost 3 bases and the J gene lost 5 bases, with 17 bases spanning the gap. CDR3 length: 16 residues. Germline V lookup: CDR1 SGHRS, CDR2 YFSETQ. CDR3 sequence (DNA): TGCGCCAGCAGCTCGCCCGACAGGGCGGGGACCGGGGAGCTGTTTTTT. Encoded protein: CASSSPDRAGTGELFF.

V gene TRBV7-6 combines with J gene TRBJ1-1; D possibly corresponds to TRBD1 (6 bases). This CDR3 comprises 13 residues. Germline V lookup: CDR1 SGHVS, CDR2 FNYEAQ. Trimming removed 3 bases from V and 3 bases from J, with 8 bases in between. CDR3 loop: CASSFNRDTEAFF. CDR3 coding DNA: TGTGCCAGCAGCTTCAACAGGGACACTGAAGCTTTCTTT.

The rearrangement uses TRBV5-1 and TRBJ2-5, with D hard to call. The CDR3 loop spans 13 amino acids. From germline, CDR1 is SGHRS and CDR2 YFSETQ. The V and J ends lost 0 bases and 3 bases respectively, with 6 bases between them. The chain's CDR3 is CASSLEQKETQYF. The CDR3, as DNA: TGCGCCAGCAGCTTGGAGCAGAAAGAGACCCAGTACTTC.

The chain has TRBV11-3 and TRBJ2-7, with D tentatively TRBD1 (6 bases). Trimming took 3 bases from V and 1 from J, leaving 10 bases between them. The CDR3 sequence is 14 residues long. The V gene's germline CDR1 is SGHNT and CDR2 YENEEA. The CDR3 sequence is CASSLGRGSYEQYF. The CDR3 DNA reads as TGTGCCAGCAGCTTGGGCAGGGGATCCTACGAGCAGTACTTC.

The V gene is TRBV4-1, the J gene TRBJ2-1; 8 nucleotides agree with TRBD2. In germline, CDR1 is MGHRA, CDR2 YSYEKL. The length of the CDR3 is 17 residues. With V trimmed by 0 bases and J by 6 bases, 10 bases remained unmatched. The CDR3 nucleotides are TGCGCCAGCAGCCAAGATCGGGGGGGACTAGTATTCAATGAGCAGTTCTTC. Its translation: CASSQDRGGLVFNEQFF.

The chain links TRBV19 to TRBJ1-4; 12 bases are a match to TRBD1. The CDR3 length is 16 residues. CDR1 is LNHDA, CDR2 SQIVND, per germline (reference sequence). V was clipped by 5 bases and J by 5 bases; unmatched bases: 6. CDR3 DNA sequence: TGTGCCAGTAGTCCCCGGGACAGGGGGCTGAATGAAAAACTGTTTTTT. This encodes CASSPRDRGLNEKLFF.

By proportion, this clone is medium-sized. The V and J genes are TRBV4-1 and TRBJ2-7; 9 bases are a match to TRBD2. The CDR3 contains 18 residues. The V segment lost 0 bases and the J segment 5 bases; nucleotides outside the gene matches: 14. The germline CDR1 and CDR2 sequences are MGHRA and YSYEKL. This CDR3 reads CASSQDGGGRAFTDEQYF. The CDR3 nucleotides are TGCGCCAGCAGCCAAGATGGAGGCGGGAGGGCCTTCACGGACGAGCAGTACTTC.

The rearrangement uses TRBV7-3 and TRBJ2-1, with a tentative D call TRBD1 (6 bases). Looked up from germline, CDR1 is SGHTA and CDR2 is FQGTGA. This CDR3 has 13 amino acids. The V end was cut by 5 bases, the J end by 8 bases, with 13 bases between. CDR3 loop: CASSPFRGYEQFF. CDR3 in DNA: TGTGCCAGCAGCCCGTTCAGGGGCTATGAGCAGTTCTTC.

The chain recombines TRBV6-1 with TRBJ2-6; the D is unclear. This CDR3 spans 14 amino acids. Between the trimmed V and J ends, which lost 7 bases and 1 base, there was a span of 8 bases. The V gene's germline CDR1 is MNHNS and CDR2 SASEGT. The CDR3 DNA reads TGTGCCAGCACACGGTATTCTGGGGCCAACGTCCTGACTTTC. The encoded protein is CASTRYSGANVLTF.

This clone was seen only once. This rearrangement joins TRBV6-1 to TRBJ1-2; 7 bases are shared with TRBD1. With 3 bases clipped from V and 2 bases from J, the junction kept 9 bases outside the gene matches. The CDR3 covers 16 residues. The germline CDR1 and CDR2 sequences are MNHNS and SASEGT. CDR3 residues: CASSESTGTANYGYTF. The CDR3, as DNA: TGTGCCAGCAGTGAGAGTACCGGGACAGCCAACTATGGCTACACCTTC.

The sample holds many counts of this clone. The CDR3, as DNA: TGTGCCAGTAACGGTGTCACTGAAGCTTTCTTT. It codes for CASNGVTEAFF. The V call is TRBV19, the J call TRBJ1-1, with D uncertain. Germline V gives CDR1 LNHDA, CDR2 SQIVND (reference sequence). V lost 7 bases and J lost 4, with 7 bases in between. The CDR3 consists of 11 residues.

The chain employs TRBV10-3 and TRBJ1-3; a weak D match, TRBD1 (6 bases). This CDR3 has 17 amino acids. CDR1 is ENHRY, CDR2 SYGVKD, per germline. V dropped 4 bases and J dropped 0 bases, with 16 bases sitting between them. Written as DNA, the CDR3 is TGTGCCATCAGTGGGGACAAGGGGAGCTTCTCTGGAAACACCATATATTTT. Amino acids: CAISGDKGSFSGNTIYF.